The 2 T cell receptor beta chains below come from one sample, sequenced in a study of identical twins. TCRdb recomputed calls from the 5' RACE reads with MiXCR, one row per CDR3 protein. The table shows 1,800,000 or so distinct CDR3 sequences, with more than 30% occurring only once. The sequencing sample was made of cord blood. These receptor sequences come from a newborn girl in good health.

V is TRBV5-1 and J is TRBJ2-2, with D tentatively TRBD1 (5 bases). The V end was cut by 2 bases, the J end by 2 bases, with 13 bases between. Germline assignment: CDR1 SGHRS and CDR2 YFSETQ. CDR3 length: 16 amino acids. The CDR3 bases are TGCGCCAGCAGCTTCCGGACATCGTTTAACACCGGGGAGCTGTTTTTT. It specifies CASSFRTSFNTGELFF.

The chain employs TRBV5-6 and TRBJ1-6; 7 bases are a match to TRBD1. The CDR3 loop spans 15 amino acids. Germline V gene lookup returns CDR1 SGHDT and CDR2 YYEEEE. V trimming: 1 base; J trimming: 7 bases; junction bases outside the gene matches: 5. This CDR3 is CASSLPGGRNSPLHF. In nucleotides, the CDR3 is TGTGCCAGCAGCTTGCCAGGGGGAAGGAATTCACCCCTCCACTTT.